This TCR beta chain derives from a study of T cell responses to AZD1222 COVID-19 vaccine. After removal of 5 bases from V and 8 bases from J, the junction contained 11 bases not matched to a gene. The CDR3 loop spans 15 amino acids. Germline V gene sequence: CDR1 LNHDA, CDR2 SQIVND (reference sequence). This table comes from immunoSEQ multiplex PCR, and its TCRdb copy is limited to in-frame clones, with some not included. This sample has roughly 180,000 clones, with approximately 89% found just once. Remarks on this clone: Its specificity is unknown.

Study-wide results and caveats: Following two doses of AZD1222, Spike-specific TCR breadth and depth rose. Reports indicate that nearly half of spike-specific TCRs are directed at unmutated variant regions.

Specimen: peripheral blood, collected 28 days after the second AZD1222 dose. The chain joins TRBV19 to TRBJ1-4; 7 bases map to TRBD1. The receptor was derived from an adult who received the AZD1222 COVID-19 vaccine. This CDR3 reads CASSGLDREREKLFF. CDR3 bases: TGTGCCAGTAGTGGACTCGACAGGGAGCGGGAAAAACTGTTTTTT.